The 9 T cell receptor beta chains below come from one sample, sequenced in a study of shared clonotypes between healthy human individuals. The table came from immunoSEQ multiplex PCR; TCRdb's copy has only in-frame clones and leaves some out. The sample records over a million clones, about 80% being singletons. Sequencing input: memory CD4+ T cells from PBMCs. Subset meaning: CD45RA-negative fraction. Every receptor here comes from a man aged 18 to 30 in good health. Some clones in this sample may be carry-over from other donors' samples.

The V gene is TRBV27, the J gene TRBJ1-2; D is unclear. The CDR3 consists of 16 residues. Between the trimmed V and J ends, which lost 3 bases and 2 bases, there was a span of 16 bases. The V gene's germline CDR1 is MNHEY and CDR2 SMNVEV (reference sequence). CDR3 bases: TGTGCCAGCAGTTTTTTATACCCGGGAGCCAACTATGGCTACACCTTC. Protein product: CASSFLYPGANYGYTF.

The chain uses TRBV7-2 and TRBJ2-4; D might be TRBD2 (6 bases). Germline CDR1 and CDR2: SGHTA and FQGNSA. Trimming removed 5 bases from V and 3 bases from J, with 14 bases in between. The CDR3 consists of 15 residues. In nucleotides, the CDR3 is TGTGCCAGCAGCCCACCGATGGGGGGCAAAAACATTCAGTACTTC. This sequence encodes CASSPPMGGKNIQYF.

The rearrangement uses TRBV5-1 and TRBJ1-1; no clear D. CDR3 length: 14 amino acids. The V end lost 0 bases, the J end lost 0 bases, and 6 bases lay between the germline ends. Germline CDR1 reads SGHRS; CDR2 reads YFSETQ. CDR3 residues: CASSLAVMNTEAFF. The CDR3 bases are TGCGCCAGCAGCTTGGCGGTGATGAACACTGAAGCTTTCTTT.

V gene TRBV5-4 combines with J gene TRBJ1-2; D is uncertain. The CDR3 sequence is 14 residues long. V was shortened by 0 bases and J by 4 bases, with 10 bases between the two germline ends. CDR1 is SGHNT and CDR2 is YYREEE in the germline V gene (reference sequence). The CDR3 reads CASSLGGSFYGYTF. For the CDR3, the DNA is TGTGCCAGCAGCTTGGGAGGGAGTTTCTATGGCTACACCTTC.

Points on this clone: At one of its ends the junction is not consistent with the germline gene, which may arise from a read error. The rearrangement joins TRBV9 to TRBJ2-1; maybe TRBD2 (6 bases). Per germline, CDR1 SGDLS and CDR2 YYNGEE. This CDR3 has 16 amino acids. The CDR3 region has the DNA TGTGCCAGCAGCGGAGGCTTGGGACTTTCCTCCAATGAGCAGTTCTTC. This encodes CASSGGLGLSSNEQFF.

This chain joins TRBV15 and TRBJ1-3; D remains ambiguous. Germline V gene sequence: CDR1 LNHNV, CDR2 YYDKDF (reference sequence). CDR3 length: 13 residues. The ends were cut back, 0 bases at V and 8 bases at J, with 8 bases in the middle. DNA of the CDR3: TGTGCCACCAGCAGAGATACTCGGCACACCATATATTTT. Translated: CATSRDTRHTIYF. The whole variable domain, filled in from reference TRBV15 and TRBJ1-3, reads DAMVIQNPRYQVTQFGKPVTLSCSQTLNHNVMYWYQQKSSQAPKLLFHYYDKDFNNEADTPDNFQSRRPNTSFCFLDIRSPGLGDTAMYLCATSRDTRHTIYFGEGSWLTVV.

The gene calls are TRBV6-1 and TRBJ2-7; 9 bases are a match to TRBD2. The CDR3 is 15 amino acids. Germline CDR1 is MNHNS and CDR2 is SASEGT. V shed 6 bases and J 4 bases; nucleotides not matched to a gene: 10. The CDR3 DNA reads TGTGCCAGCAGCCCGGCTAGCGGGAACAGGTACGAGCAGTACTTC. It translates to CASSPASGNRYEQYF.

The rearrangement links TRBV28 to TRBJ1-1; tentative D call: TRBD1 (6 bases). The germline V gene encodes CDR1 MDHEN and CDR2 SYDVKM. V lost 5 bases to trimming and J lost 6 bases, with 13 bases between them. The CDR3 is 13 amino acids. The chain's CDR3 is CASSTRGVSEAFF. The CDR3 bases are TGTGCCAGCAGTACGAGGGGGGTATCTGAAGCTTTCTTT. Using reference TRBV28 and TRBJ1-1 for the parts outside the CDR3, the full variable domain is DVKVTQSSRYLVKRTGEKVFLECVQDMDHENMFWYRQDPGLGLRLIYFSYDVKMKEKGDIPEGYSVSREKKERFSLILESASTNQTSMYLCASSTRGVSEAFFGQGTRLTVV.

The chain combines TRBV29-1 with TRBJ2-1; D uncertain. Looked up from germline, CDR1 is SQVTM and CDR2 is ANQGSEA. The CDR3 is 15 residues long. Deletions cut 3 bases from V and 0 bases from J, with 12 bases between. The CDR3 here is CSVDVGYRSYNEQFF. CDR3 DNA: TGCAGCGTTGATGTTGGGTACCGCTCCTACAATGAGCAGTTCTTC.